The text below deals with one T cell receptor (beta chain). In germline, CDR1 is MNHEY, CDR2 SMNVEV (reference sequence). The length of the CDR3 is 13 residues. Trimming took off 2 bases at V and 3 bases at J, with 8 bases between the two ends. These data come from a study of cytomegalovirus exposure and HLA in healthy donors. Amplification used 60 Vbeta primers and 13 Jbeta primers. The repertoire was sequenced with immunoSEQ multiplex PCR; TCRdb's copy has only in-frame clones and lacks some. Of some 41,000 clones listed, about 70% are singletons. The source material was PBMCs. The clonotype comes from a middle-aged man in good health and CMV-seronegative. The chain is built from TRBV27 and TRBJ2-7; D is ambiguous. CDR3 amino acids: CASSLQDHYEQYF. The CDR3 DNA reads as TGTGCCAGCAGTTTACAGGATCACTACGAGCAGTACTTC.